This T cell receptor beta chain was sequenced in a study of shared clonotypes between healthy human individuals. Splitting of each subset's genomic DNA was done evenly across several immunoSEQ plates. Data came from immunoSEQ multiplex PCR; TCRdb stores just in-frame clones and leaves some out. Of 950,000 to 1,200,000 clones listed, 77% were seen once; the top ten hold approximately 0.9%. The CDR3 consists of 16 residues. Germline V CDR1 and CDR2: SGHTA, FQGTGA. With 4 bases clipped from V and 1 base from J, the junction kept 5 bases outside the gene matches. This chain links TRBV7-3 with TRBJ2-3; 10 bases agree with TRBD2. The receptor comes from a man aged 18-30 years in good health. Some clones in this sample may be carry-over from other donors' samples. The sequencing input was memory CD4+ T cells from PBMCs. Described subset: CD45RA-negative fraction. The CDR3 DNA follows: TGTGCCAGCAGCTCCTCTAGCGGGAGTGGCACAGATACGCAGTATTTT. Amino acids: CASSSSSGSGTDTQYF.